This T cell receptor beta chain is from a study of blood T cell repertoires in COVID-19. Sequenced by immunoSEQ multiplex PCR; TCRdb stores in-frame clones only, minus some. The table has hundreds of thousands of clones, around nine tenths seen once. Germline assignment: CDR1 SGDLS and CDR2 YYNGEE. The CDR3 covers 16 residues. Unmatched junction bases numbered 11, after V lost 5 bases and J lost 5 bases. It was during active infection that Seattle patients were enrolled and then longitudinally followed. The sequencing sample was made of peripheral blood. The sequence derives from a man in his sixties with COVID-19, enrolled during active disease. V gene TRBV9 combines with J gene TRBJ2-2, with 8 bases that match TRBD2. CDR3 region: CASSTSREGGTGELFF. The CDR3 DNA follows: TGTGCCAGCAGTACATCCCGGGAGGGGGGGACCGGGGAGCTGTTTTTT.